Listed here is a single T cell receptor beta chain. This entry comes from a study of cytomegalovirus exposure and HLA in healthy donors. Study in general: As an earlier analysis found, about 179 million T cells yielded about 120 million unique TCR beta sequences.

The study ran its PCR with 60 Vbeta and 13 Jbeta primers. Using immunoSEQ multiplex PCR, the repertoire was profiled, and TCRdb retains in-frame clones only, with some absent. The sample consists of approximately 150,000 clones, 80% to 85% of them appearing once. The clonotype was recovered from a man aged 25 to 40 in good health and CMV-seronegative. Sequencing used PBMCs.

CDR3 in DNA: TGTGCCAGCAGAGGACAGGGCTCCTACGAGCAGTACTTC. This translates into CASRGQGSYEQYF. This chain connects TRBV25-1 to TRBJ2-7; 8 positions agree with TRBD1. V trimming: 6 bases; J trimming: 0 bases; junction bases outside the gene matches: 1. Germline V CDR1 and CDR2: MGHDK, SYGVNS. CDR3 length: 13 amino acids.